This is a list of T cell receptor beta chains from one sample in a study of siplizumab effects on memory and regulatory T cells. The assay was immunoSEQ multiplex PCR, and TCRdb's table has in-frame clones only and misses some. The sample includes about 100,000 clones, approximately 90% of them seen just once. The sequencing sample was made of CD4+ T cells sorted from blood. These receptors all come from a human donor in good health. Each CDR3 is given with its conserved first and last residue. A D gene is named only where the DNA matches it firmly. Not all rows give a size; the values are once, few, many and, for expanded clones, a class.

d_gene: NA
abundance: NA
j_gene: TRBJ2-1
v_gene: TRBV11-3
CDR3aa: CASSLRTGLGEEQFF
CDR3nt: TGTGCCAGCAGCTTACGCACAGGTTTAGGTGAAGAGCAGTTCTTC

d_gene: NA
abundance: NA
j_gene: TRBJ2-2
v_gene: TRBV11-2
CDR3aa: CASSRLDNTGELFF
CDR3nt: TGTGCCAGCAGCCGACTAGATAACACCGGGGAGCTGTTTTTT

d_gene: TRBD1
abundance: once
j_gene: TRBJ1-2
v_gene: TRBV30
CDR3aa: CAWSRDRPSFTF
CDR3nt: TGTGCCTGGAGCCGGGACAGGCCTTCTTTCACCTTC

d_gene: NA
abundance: NA
j_gene: TRBJ1-1
v_gene: TRBV4-1
CDR3aa: CASSSATGIVKAFF
CDR3nt: TGCGCCAGCAGCTCGGCGACAGGTATTGTTAAAGCTTTCTTT

d_gene: TRBD1
abundance: NA
j_gene: TRBJ2-3
v_gene: TRBV30
CDR3aa: CAWSHIGQGPSTDTQYF
CDR3nt: TGTGCCTGGAGCCATATCGGACAGGGGCCTAGCACAGATACGCAGTATTTT

d_gene: NA
abundance: NA
j_gene: TRBJ2-3
v_gene: TRBV5-1
CDR3aa: CASSWGDGDTQYF
CDR3nt: TGCGCCAGCAGCTGGGGGGACGGAGATACGCAGTATTTT

d_gene: NA
abundance: NA
j_gene: TRBJ1-4
v_gene: TRBV5-4
CDR3aa: CASSLSGFTNEKLFF
CDR3nt: TGTGCCAGCAGCTTATCCGGGTTCACTAATGAAAAACTGTTTTTT

d_gene: TRBD1
abundance: NA
j_gene: TRBJ1-5
v_gene: TRBV19
CDR3aa: CASTLYRGDGNQPQHF
CDR3nt: TGTGCCAGTACCCTTTACAGGGGCGATGGCAATCAGCCCCAGCATTTT

d_gene: TRBD1
abundance: NA
j_gene: TRBJ2-5
v_gene: TRBV5-1
CDR3aa: CASSPGTGGEETQYF
CDR3nt: TGCGCCAGCAGCCCAGGGACAGGGGGCGAAGAGACCCAGTACTTC

d_gene: NA
abundance: NA
j_gene: TRBJ1-4
v_gene: TRBV5-1
CDR3aa: CASSLAAVNEKLFF
CDR3nt: TGCGCCAGCAGCTTGGCCGCTGTTAATGAAAAACTGTTTTTT

d_gene: TRBD1
abundance: NA
j_gene: TRBJ2-3
v_gene: TRBV27
CDR3aa: CASSFLVTGGGEDTQYF
CDR3nt: TGTGCCAGCAGTTTCTTGGTAACAGGGGGCGGGGAAGATACGCAGTATTTT

d_gene: NA
abundance: once
j_gene: TRBJ2-1
v_gene: TRBV10-3
CDR3aa: CAITQPDRSYNEQFF
CDR3nt: TGTGCCATCACCCAGCCCGACCGTTCCTACAATGAGCAGTTCTTC

d_gene: TRBD1
abundance: NA
j_gene: TRBJ2-3
v_gene: TRBV6-1
CDR3aa: CANTGQGAGDTQYF
CDR3nt: TGTGCAAATACGGGACAGGGGGCGGGAGATACGCAGTATTTT

d_gene: TRBD1
abundance: NA
j_gene: TRBJ1-5
v_gene: TRBV18
CDR3aa: CASSLQRTGEGQPQHF
CDR3nt: TGTGCCAGCTCACTCCAGAGGACAGGGGAGGGTCAGCCCCAGCATTTT

d_gene: NA
abundance: NA
j_gene: TRBJ2-3
v_gene: TRBV18
CDR3aa: CASSPQRGTDTQYF
CDR3nt: TGTGCCAGCTCACCCCAACGAGGCACAGATACGCAGTATTTT

d_gene: TRBD1
abundance: NA
j_gene: TRBJ1-2
v_gene: TRBV6-5
CDR3aa: CASGRDRGYGYTF
CDR3nt: TGTGCCTCCGGACGGGACAGGGGCTATGGCTACACCTTC

d_gene: TRBD1
abundance: NA
j_gene: TRBJ1-2
v_gene: TRBV11-1
CDR3aa: CASSAPRDRLNGYTF
CDR3nt: TGTGCCAGCAGCGCCCCTAGGGACAGACTGAATGGCTACACCTTC

d_gene: NA
abundance: NA
j_gene: TRBJ2-7
v_gene: TRBV21-1
CDR3aa: CASRKRGQGGLGQYF
CDR3nt: TGTGCCAGCAGAAAGAGAGGACAGGGGGGCCTCGGGCAGTACTTC

d_gene: NA
abundance: NA
j_gene: TRBJ1-1
v_gene: TRBV29-1
CDR3aa: CSVEGRPRAEAFF
CDR3nt: TGCAGCGTTGAGGGACGCCCGAGGGCTGAAGCTTTCTTT

d_gene: TRBD1
abundance: once
j_gene: TRBJ1-1
v_gene: TRBV7-9
CDR3aa: CASSRSTGAGTEAFF
CDR3nt: TGTGCCAGCAGCCGCTCGACAGGGGCGGGCACTGAAGCTTTCTTT

d_gene: NA
abundance: NA
j_gene: TRBJ2-7
v_gene: TRBV6-6
CDR3aa: CASGRSQYF
CDR3nt: TGTGCCAGCGGGAGATCGCAGTACTTC

d_gene: TRBD1
abundance: once
j_gene: TRBJ2-7
v_gene: TRBV7-3
CDR3aa: CASSPQGPGGDKYF
CDR3nt: TGTGCCAGCAGCCCTCAGGGTCCAGGGGGCGATAAGTACTTC

d_gene: NA
abundance: NA
j_gene: TRBJ2-4
v_gene: TRBV6-1
CDR3aa: CASSATSLGTLAKNIQYF
CDR3nt: TGTGCCAGCAGTGCGACAAGCCTGGGGACGCTAGCCAAAAACATTCAGTACTTC